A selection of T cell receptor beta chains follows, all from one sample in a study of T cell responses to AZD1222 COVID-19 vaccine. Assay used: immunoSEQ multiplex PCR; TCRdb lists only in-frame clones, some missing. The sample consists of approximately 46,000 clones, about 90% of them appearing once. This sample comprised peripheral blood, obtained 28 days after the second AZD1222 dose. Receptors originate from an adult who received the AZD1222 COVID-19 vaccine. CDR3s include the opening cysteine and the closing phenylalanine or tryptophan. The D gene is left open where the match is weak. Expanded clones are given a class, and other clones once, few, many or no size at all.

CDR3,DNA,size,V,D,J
CASSRTSGSSNEQFF,TGTGCCAGCAGTCGGACTAGCGGGAGTTCGAATGAGCAGTTCTTC,-,TRBV28,TRBD2,TRBJ2-1
CASSGPILISYEQYF,TGTGCCAGCAGCGGACCCATACTAATATCCTACGAGCAGTACTTC,-,TRBV9,-,TRBJ2-7
CASSLYYMNTEAFF,TGTGCCAGCAGCTTATACTACATGAACACTGAAGCTTTCTTT,-,TRBV7-2,-,TRBJ1-1
CASSLMPNYEQYF,TGTGCCAGCAGCTTAATGCCGAACTACGAGCAGTACTTC,-,TRBV7-3,-,TRBJ2-7
CAISGPTDGRNDEQFF,TGTGCCATCAGTGGCCCGACTGACGGGAGGAATGATGAGCAGTTCTTC,-,TRBV10-3,TRBD2,TRBJ2-1
CASSFFEGHGSEFF,TGTGCCAGCAGCTTTTTCGAGGGCCACGGGTCCGAGTTCTTC,once,TRBV11-2,-,TRBJ2-1
CASSLRTGENEQFF,TGCGCCAGCAGCCTACGGACAGGGGAGAATGAGCAGTTCTTC,-,TRBV5-1,TRBD1,TRBJ2-1
CASSPTANHEKLFF,TGTGCCAGCAGCCCCACCGCGAATCATGAAAAACTGTTTTTT,-,TRBV7-9,-,TRBJ1-4
CASSPWGLAGGRTEQFF,TGTGCTAGCAGCCCTTGGGGACTAGCGGGAGGACGGACCGAGCAGTTCTTC,-,TRBV7-7,TRBD2,TRBJ2-1
CASSWGTGGGSYGYTF,TGTGCCAGCAGTTGGGGGACAGGGGGCGGAAGTTATGGCTACACCTTC,once,TRBV6-5,TRBD1,TRBJ1-2
CASSSYASTDTQYF,TGTGCCAGCAGTTCCTATGCTTCCACAGATACGCAGTATTTT,-,TRBV27,-,TRBJ2-3
CASSLYRQGQPQHF,TGTGCCAGCAGTTTATACAGGCAGGGACAGCCCCAGCATTTT,-,TRBV28,-,TRBJ1-5
CASSIPTGYGNTIYF,TGTGCCAGTAGTATCCCGACAGGGTATGGAAACACCATATATTTT,-,TRBV19,TRBD1,TRBJ1-3
CASSILGQDYNEQFF,TGTGCCAGCAGCATCCTCGGACAGGACTACAATGAGCAGTTCTTC,-,TRBV7-8,TRBD1,TRBJ2-1
CASSEDRNTEAFF,TGTGCCAGCAGTGAGGACAGGAACACTGAAGCTTTCTTT,-,TRBV6-1,-,TRBJ1-1
CASSHAFGEQYF,TGCGCCAGCAGCCATGCCTTCGGGGAGCAGTACTTC,-,TRBV4-3,-,TRBJ2-7
CASSLTFGDTEAFF,TGTGCCAGCAGCTTAACGTTCGGGGACACTGAAGCTTTCTTT,once,TRBV7-3,-,TRBJ1-1
CASSPKDRAGANVLTF,TGTGCCAGCTCCCCGAAAGACAGGGCTGGGGCCAACGTCCTGACTTTC,-,TRBV18,TRBD1,TRBJ2-6